The 17 T cell receptor beta chains in this list originate from one sample, sequenced in a study of neoadjuvant anti-PD-1 for oral cavity cancer. TCRdb's table, derived via immunoSEQ multiplex PCR, lists solely in-frame clones and lacks some. The sample has about 15,000 clones, roughly two thirds seen once. The sample consisted of PBMCs, taken before nivolumab (anti-PD-1) treatment. Receptors were obtained from a person between 40 and 85 years old with oral cavity squamous cell carcinoma.

In its sample, this clone ranks as medium-sized (0.01 to 0.1%). The genes are TRBV18 and TRBJ2-1; perhaps TRBD1 as D (6 bases). V dropped 5 bases and J dropped 0 bases, with 11 bases sitting between them. Germline V CDR1 and CDR2: KGHSH, LQKENI. The CDR3 covers 15 residues. The CDR3 reads CASSSRDNSYNEQFF. The CDR3 nucleotides are TGTGCCAGCTCATCCCGGGACAACTCCTACAATGAGCAGTTCTTC.

CDR3 DNA: TGTGCCAGCACCCCAGGGAGGAACACCGGGGAGCTGTTTTTT. Protein: CASTPGRNTGELFF. This sequence joins TRBV28 and TRBJ2-2; D is possibly TRBD1 or TRBD2 (5 bases each). The CDR3 extends over 14 amino acids. Trimming pared 7 bases from V and 1 base from J, leaving 10 bases between. Germline CDR1 is MDHEN and CDR2 is SYDVKM. The variable domain in full, with the rest retrieved from reference TRBV28 and TRBJ2-2, is DVKVTQSSRYLVKRTGEKVFLECVQDMDHENMFWYRQDPGLGLRLIYFSYDVKMKEKGDIPEGYSVSREKKERFSLILESASTNQTSMYLCASTPGRNTGELFFGEGSRLTVL.

V gene TRBV2 combines with J gene TRBJ1-1; D is undetermined. The CDR3 length is 13 residues. The V end lost 8 bases, the J end lost 0 bases, and 10 bases lay between the germline ends. The V gene's germline CDR1 is SNHLY and CDR2 FYNNEI. The CDR3: CASGRDMNTEAFF. The DNA of the CDR3 is TGTGCCAGCGGTAGAGACATGAACACTGAAGCTTTCTTT. Based on the CDR3 plus reference TRBV2 and TRBJ1-1, the full variable domain is EPEVTQTPSHQVTQMGQEVILRCVPISNHLYFYWYRQILGQKVEFLVSFYNNEISEKSEIFDDQFSVERPDGSNFTLKIRSTKLEDSAMYFCASGRDMNTEAFFGQGTRLTVV.

Here the CDR3 reads CASSFPGLASEQYF. Here the CDR3 DNA reads TGTGCCAGCAGCTTCCCGGGACTAGCAAGCGAGCAGTACTTC. The chain employs TRBV5-6 and TRBJ2-7; TRBD2 matches at 9 bases. With 2 bases clipped from V and 6 bases from J, the junction kept 6 bases outside the gene matches. The CDR3 length is 14 residues. From germline, CDR1 is SGHDT and CDR2 YYEEEE.

The chain employs TRBV21-1 and TRBJ1-2; the table's D gene call, TRBD1, was not cross checked with the DNA. TRBV21-1 is listed as a pseudogene. The CDR3 covers 16 residues. CDR3 region: CASSRLYRGRIYGYTF. CDR3 in DNA: TGTGCCAGCAGCCGTCTTTACAGGGGACGAATCTATGGCTACACCTTC.

This chain uses TRBV13 with TRBJ2-1; 9 nucleotides agree with TRBD2. The V segment lost 1 base and the J segment 8 bases; nucleotides outside the gene matches: 6. CDR3 length equals 15 residues. Germline V gives CDR1 PRHDT, CDR2 FYEKMQ (reference sequence). DNA of the CDR3: TGTGCCAGCAGCTTAGTTCAGTTAGCGGGAGATGAGCAGTTCTTC. This encodes CASSLVQLAGDEQFF.

V usage is TRBV5-1 and J usage is TRBJ1-1, with D hard to call. The CDR3 loop spans 13 amino acids. Looked up from germline, CDR1 is SGHRS and CDR2 is YFSETQ. Trimming cost V 0 bases and J 2 bases, with 5 bases left between them. CDR3 region: CASSLVSNTEAFF. CDR3 nucleotides: TGCGCCAGCAGCTTGGTGTCTAACACTGAAGCTTTCTTT.

V and J are TRBV14 and TRBJ1-4, with D possibly TRBD1 on 5 matching bases. This CDR3 is built from 14 residues. The V gene's germline CDR1 is SGHDN and CDR2 FVKESK. Trimming took 0 bases from V and 10 from J, leaving 12 bases between them. This CDR3 reads CASSQDGGGGKLFF. DNA for the CDR3: TGTGCCAGCAGCCAAGACGGAGGCGGGGGAAAACTGTTTTTT.

Points on this clone: A junction end diverges from the germline sequence, so it may reflect a read error. V gene TRBV2 combines with J gene TRBJ2-3, with D perhaps matching TRBD2 (5 bases). Germline V gene lookup returns CDR1 SNHLY and CDR2 FYNNEI. The CDR3 totals 14 residues. CDR3 nucleotides: TGTGCCAGCACTGAACGGGGTATAGGGGATACGCAGTATTTT. It is translated as CASTERGIGDTQYF.

This clone was observed a single time. The rearrangement joins TRBV28 to TRBJ2-2; D is unresolved. Looked up from germline, CDR1 is MDHEN and CDR2 is SYDVKM. V was pared by 7 bases and J by 6 bases, with 3 bases between. This CDR3 comprises 10 residues. The CDR3 DNA reads TGTGCCAGCAAATCCGGGGAGCTGTTTTTT. Amino acid sequence: CASKSGELFF.

This clone was counted between two and nine times. The chain joins TRBV7-6 to TRBJ2-7; 9 bases are shared with TRBD2. The germline CDR1 and CDR2 sequences are SGHVS and FNYEAQ. The CDR3 length is 15 residues. J lost 6 bases, V lost 1 base, and 7 bases had no gene match. DNA for the CDR3: TGTGCCAGCAGCTTAGAACCTAGCGGGACTGGCGAGCAGTACTTC. This encodes CASSLEPSGTGEQYF.

The CDR3 DNA reads TGTGCCAGCAGCGTAGGGACATCCTGGATGAACACTGAAGCTTTCTTT. This sequence encodes CASSVGTSWMNTEAFF. This chain connects TRBV9 to TRBJ1-1; a possible D gene is TRBD1 (5 bases). CDR3 size: 16 residues. Germline V CDR1 and CDR2: SGDLS, YYNGEE. V lost 0 bases and J lost 0, with 12 bases in between.

The J gene is TRBJ1-6, the V gene TRBV27, with no clear D. Germline values: CDR1 MNHEY, CDR2 SMNVEV (reference sequence). This CDR3 contains 14 residues. Trimming cost V 2 bases and J 7 bases, with 9 bases left between them. The CDR3 loop reads CASSLELGNSPLHF. The CDR3 coding sequence is TGTGCCAGCAGTTTAGAGTTGGGGAATTCACCCCTCCACTTT.

This rearrangement joins TRBV7-9 to TRBJ2-7, with 8 bases fitting TRBD2. This CDR3 has 13 amino acids. V was clipped by 10 bases and J by 6 bases; unmatched bases: 11. Germline assignment: CDR1 SEHNR and CDR2 FQNEAQ (reference sequence). CDR3 in DNA: TGTGCCACAATGGGACTAGACCTCAGCGAGCAGTACTTC. Translation: CATMGLDLSEQYF.

The chain links TRBV7-2 to TRBJ1-2, with TRBD1 as a possible D gene (6 bases). This CDR3 has 15 residues. Deletions cut 4 bases from V and 3 bases from J, with 15 bases between. Germline-derived CDR1 and CDR2 are SGHTA and FQGNSA. The CDR3 DNA sequence: TGTGCCAGCAGCTCAGAGGGGGGCTGGGACTATGGCTACACCTTC. Its translation: CASSSEGGWDYGYTF.

This chain links TRBV5-1 with TRBJ2-7; D is uncertain. The germline gives CDR1 SGHRS, CDR2 YFSETQ. This CDR3 has 14 amino acids. Trimming pared 0 bases from V and 1 base from J, leaving 8 bases between. The CDR3 sequence is CASSLEASSYEQYF. CDR3 coding DNA: TGCGCCAGCAGCTTGGAAGCGAGTTCCTACGAGCAGTACTTC.

Only one count was recorded for this clone. The chain joins TRBV29-1 to TRBJ2-2, with D perhaps matching TRBD1 (7 bases). Trimming left V 5 bases short and J 0 bases short, with 25 bases between. The CDR3 totals 19 residues. CDR1 is SQVTM, CDR2 ANQGSEA, per germline. The CDR3 spells CSVWGAPTGTKTNTGELFF. The CDR3 DNA is TGCAGCGTTTGGGGGGCCCCGACAGGGACCAAAACGAACACCGGGGAGCTGTTTTTT.